These 14 T cell receptor beta chains came from one sample sequenced in a study of shared clonotypes between healthy human individuals. Assay used: immunoSEQ multiplex PCR; TCRdb lists only in-frame clones, some missing. The table has approximately 980,000 clones, over 75% seen once; the top ten hold around 1.4%. The sequencing sample was made of memory CD4+ T cells sorted from blood. Subset reported: CD45RA-negative fraction. The origin of the receptors is a man younger than 35 in good health.

This clone was recorded at least ten times. Other DNA sequences of this sample code for an identical CDR3. This chain links TRBV29-1 with TRBJ1-1, with unresolved D. Germline values: CDR1 SQVTM, CDR2 ANQGSEA. This CDR3 has 12 residues. V was cut by 4 bases and J by 3 bases, with 9 bases left in between. CDR3 sequence reads: CSVVAMDTEAFF. CDR3 in DNA: TGCAGCGTTGTCGCCATGGACACTGAAGCTTTCTTT.

The chain has TRBV6-5 and TRBJ2-2; 8 bases map to TRBD1. Germline lookup yields CDR1 MNHEY and CDR2 SVGAGI. With V trimmed by 6 bases and J by 4 bases, 4 bases remained unmatched. This CDR3 comprises 14 residues. The DNA of the CDR3 is TGTGCCAGCAGACGGACAGGGAGCACCGGGGAGCTGTTTTTT. Amino acid sequence: CASRRTGSTGELFF.

This chain joins TRBV5-4 and TRBJ1-1, with D maybe TRBD1 (6 bases). This CDR3 has 12 amino acids. Trimming stripped 0 bases from V and 8 bases from J, with 8 bases between. Germline values: CDR1 SGHNT, CDR2 YYREEE (reference sequence). Here the CDR3 reads CASSLEGGEAFF. Written as DNA, the CDR3 is TGTGCCAGCAGCTTGGAGGGGGGAGAAGCTTTCTTT.

The chain combines TRBV7-9 with TRBJ2-5, with TRBD2 as a possible D gene (6 bases). Per the germline V gene, CDR1 is SEHNR and CDR2 is FQNEAQ (reference sequence). Trimming left V 2 bases short and J 1 base short, with 17 bases between. The CDR3 is 17 amino acids. The CDR3, as DNA: TGTGCCAGCAGCTTACGATTTGAACGGGGGAGCCAAGAGACCCAGTACTTC. Residues: CASSLRFERGSQETQYF.

V and J are TRBV6-4 and TRBJ2-3, with 7 bases that match TRBD2. The CDR3 has 14 residues. After removal of 2 bases from V and 3 bases from J, the junction contained 2 bases not matched to a gene. Germline assignment: CDR1 MRHNA and CDR2 SNTAGT. This chain's CDR3 is CASSDTSVTDTQYF. CDR3 coding DNA: TGTGCCAGCAGTGACACTAGCGTAACAGATACGCAGTATTTT.

The CDR3 spells CASSVAGGWADTQYF. The CDR3 DNA follows: TGTGCCAGCAGCGTTGCGGGAGGGTGGGCAGATACGCAGTATTTT. J is TRBJ2-3 and V is TRBV9; 9 nucleotides match TRBD2. The germline CDR1 and CDR2 sequences are SGDLS and YYNGEE. This CDR3 has 15 amino acids. The ends lost 2 bases at V and 4 bases at J; junction bases unmatched: 5.

Many counts were recorded for this clone. The CDR3 DNA is TGTGCCAGCAGCTCATCCGGGCCCCTGGCTCGTGGCTACACCTTC. Its protein product is CASSSSGPLARGYTF. V usage is TRBV7-2 and J usage is TRBJ1-2; no clear D. V lost 4 bases and J 7 bases, leaving 19 bases between the germline ends. The CDR3 totals 15 residues. The germline CDR1 and CDR2 sequences are SGHTA and FQGNSA.

This clone has at least ten counts. The chain combines TRBV7-2 with TRBJ2-1, with D tentatively TRBD2 (6 bases). V was clipped by 1 base and J by 13 bases, with 11 bases between them. The length of the CDR3 is 12 residues. Per the germline V gene, CDR1 is SGHTA and CDR2 is FQGNSA. The CDR3 loop reads CASSLVRESQFF. For the CDR3, the DNA is TGTGCCAGCAGCTTAGTCCGGGAGTCCCAGTTCTTC.

The rearrangement uses TRBV28 and TRBJ1-1; 9 bases line up with TRBD1. The CDR3 runs 15 residues. The germline gives CDR1 MDHEN, CDR2 SYDVKM. V trimming: 4 bases; J trimming: 1 base; junction bases outside the gene matches: 4. CDR3 region: CASSSTGGANTEAFF. Here the CDR3 DNA reads TGTGCCAGCAGTTCAACAGGGGGCGCGAACACTGAAGCTTTCTTT.

The chain carries TRBV10-1 and TRBJ1-2; TRBD1 is a possible D gene (5 bases). The V gene's germline CDR1 is WNHNN and CDR2 SYGVQD (reference sequence). V gave up 5 bases and J gave up 5 bases, with 12 bases separating them. The CDR3 consists of 13 residues. The CDR3 DNA is TGCGCCAGCAGTCAAGACACAGGTTATGGCTACACCTTC. Its translation: CASSQDTGYGYTF.

The V gene is TRBV10-3, the J gene TRBJ1-1; D is uncertain. The CDR3 consists of 12 residues. V lost 5 bases and J lost 2, with 6 bases in between. CDR1 and CDR2 from the germline V gene are ENHRY and SYGVKD. In DNA form, the CDR3 reads TGTGCCATCAGTTACGGAAACACTGAAGCTTTCTTT. It is translated as CAISYGNTEAFF.

Note on this clone: The sample contains more than one DNA sequence encoding this CDR3. The chain carries TRBV6-1 and TRBJ2-7; 8 bases agree with TRBD1. The CDR3 is 13 residues long. The V and J ends lost 2 bases and 5 bases, in that order; junction bases with no gene match: 2. CDR1 MNHNS and CDR2 SASEGT come from the germline V gene. The CDR3 coding sequence is TGTGCCAGCAGTGAACAGGGGGCCAACGAGCAGTACTTC. This codes for CASSEQGANEQYF.

This sequence joins TRBV5-6 and TRBJ1-5; D gene uncertain. Trimming cost V 5 bases and J 0 bases, with 12 bases left between them. This CDR3 spans 15 amino acids. From germline, CDR1 is SGHDT and CDR2 YYEEEE. CDR3 DNA: TGTGCCAGCAGACCCGGAGTAAATAGCAATCAGCCCCAGCATTTT. It translates to CASRPGVNSNQPQHF.

The V call is TRBV5-1, the J call TRBJ1-1; D perhaps matches TRBD1 (5 bases). Looked up from germline, CDR1 is SGHRS and CDR2 is YFSETQ. Deletions cut 4 bases from V and 4 bases from J, with 14 bases between. The CDR3 is 14 residues long. The CDR3 DNA sequence: TGCGCCAGCAGCGGGGGATTGATCGGCACTGAAGCTTTCTTT. Amino acids: CASSGGLIGTEAFF.